These 8 T cell receptor beta chains were sequenced from one sample in a study of shared clonotypes between healthy human individuals. The assay was immunoSEQ multiplex PCR, and TCRdb's table has in-frame clones only and misses some. Here the sample spans some 680,000 clones, 73% being singletons. The sequencing sample was made of memory CD4+ T cells sorted from blood. Subset given: CD45RA-negative fraction. The receptors originated from a woman in her 30s in good health.

The chain links TRBV28 to TRBJ1-4; no definite D call. CDR3 length: 12 amino acids. In germline, CDR1 is MDHEN, CDR2 SYDVKM. V shed 7 bases and J shed 0 bases, with 3 bases lying between them. The CDR3 sequence is CASTATNEKLFF. CDR3 DNA sequence: TGTGCCAGCACTGCAACTAATGAAAAACTGTTTTTT.

The gene calls are TRBV7-2 and TRBJ1-1; D unresolved. Germline V gene data show CDR1 as SGHTA and CDR2 as FQGNSA. This CDR3 region has 15 residues. V lost 1 base to trimming and J lost 0 bases, with 9 bases between them. The CDR3 DNA follows: TGTGCCAGCAGCTTAGTTCATAACCTGAACACTGAAGCTTTCTTT. Amino acids: CASSLVHNLNTEAFF.

V is TRBV10-3 and J is TRBJ2-2, with a possible D match to TRBD1 (6 bases). Trimming left V 7 bases short and J 1 base short, with 7 bases between. Germline CDR1 ENHRY, CDR2 SYGVKD. This CDR3 has 13 residues. The CDR3 region has the DNA TGTGCCATCAACAGGGAGAACACCGGGGAGCTGTTTTTT. As protein: CAINRENTGELFF.

The V and J genes are TRBV5-1 and TRBJ2-5; TRBD1 might be the D (6 bases). Per the germline V gene, CDR1 is SGHRS and CDR2 is YFSETQ. This CDR3 is 15 amino acids long. V was shortened by 1 base and J by 5 bases, with 15 bases between the two germline ends. CDR3: CASSLLAGARETQYF. CDR3 sequence (DNA): TGCGCCAGCAGCTTGTTGGCAGGGGCGCGGGAGACCCAGTACTTC.

The chain carries TRBV9 and TRBJ1-1; D not certain. The V gene lost 1 base and the J gene lost 1 base, with 8 bases spanning the gap. The CDR3 runs to 14 residues. Germline assignment: CDR1 SGDLS and CDR2 YYNGEE. CDR3: CASSVLERNTEAFF. The CDR3 DNA reads as TGTGCCAGCAGCGTACTAGAGCGGAACACTGAAGCTTTCTTT.

The chain uses TRBV18 and TRBJ2-7, with D possibly TRBD1 on 5 matching bases. Germline V lookup: CDR1 KGHSH, CDR2 LQKENI. CDR3 length: 12 residues. Trimming shortened V by 2 bases and J by 4 bases, and 6 bases separated the two germline ends. The CDR3 loop is CASSPAGYEQYF. For the CDR3, the DNA is TGTGCCAGCTCACCAGCAGGGTACGAGCAGTACTTC.

This clone has just a few counts. V is TRBV11-2 and J is TRBJ1-3, with no clear D. Deletions cut 3 bases from V and 8 bases from J, with 8 bases between. This CDR3 has 12 amino acids. Germline loops: CDR1 SGHAT, CDR2 FQNNGV. The CDR3 spells CASSFGRDTIYF. The CDR3 DNA reads TGTGCCAGCAGCTTCGGTCGCGACACCATATATTTT.

A single count supports this clone. The chain employs TRBV7-9 and TRBJ2-1; the D gene is possibly TRBD2 (7 bases). Between the trimmed V and J ends, which lost 5 bases and 5 bases, there was a span of 16 bases. CDR3 length: 15 residues. From germline, CDR1 is SEHNR and CDR2 FQNEAQ (reference sequence). In DNA, the CDR3 is TGTGCCAGCAGCCCCCGGGGGGCGCAAGACAATGAGCAGTTCTTC. It codes for CASSPRGAQDNEQFF.